The next 30 T cell receptor beta chains were all read from a single sample in a study of CD8 T cells in Susac syndrome. RNA in amounts of about 0.45 to 1 ug was reverse transcribed with random hexamers. TCRdb processed the immunoSEQ multiplex PCR reads anew with MiXCR; each CDR3 protein has one entry. The table lists about 180,000 distinct CDR3 sequences, approximately 94% of them singletons. Sequenced material: CD4+ T cells from PBMCs. All receptors derive from a human donor with multiple sclerosis.

The J gene is TRBJ1-5, the V gene TRBV2; the D is unclear. Germline values: CDR1 SNHLY, CDR2 FYNNEI. CDR3 size: 14 residues. Trimming removed 8 bases from V and 7 bases from J, with 18 bases in between. The CDR3 bases are TGTGCCAGCGAGGGTGGGGTCTCGGGGCAGCCCCAGCATTTT. Translating gives CASEGGVSGQPQHF.

The chain's CDR3 is CASRQWWNEKLFF. CDR3 sequence (DNA): TGTGCCAGCAGACAGTGGTGGAATGAAAAACTGTTTTTT. The rearrangement links TRBV6-2 or TRBV6-3 to TRBJ1-4; no clear D. Germline V gives CDR1 MNHEY, CDR2 SVGEGT. Trimming left V 6 bases short and J 5 bases short, with 10 bases between. CDR3 length equals 13 residues.

The chain employs TRBV15 and TRBJ2-3; D is undetermined. Trimming removed 1 base at V and 1 base at J, with 6 bases between. This CDR3 spans 14 amino acids. Germline CDR1 LNHNV, CDR2 YYDKDF (reference sequence). The DNA for the CDR3 is TGTGCCACCAGCAGAGTTAGGCGCACAGATACGCAGTATTTT. As protein: CATSRVRRTDTQYF.

The chain has TRBV15 and TRBJ2-5; D unresolved. This CDR3 is built from 18 residues. Deletions cut 0 bases from V and 5 bases from J, with 22 bases between. Germline CDR1 is LNHNV and CDR2 is YYDKDF (reference sequence). The CDR3 bases are TGTGCCACCAGCAGAGACCGATTGTGGGGTGCGGCAAGGGAGACCCAGTACTTC. This encodes CATSRDRLWGAARETQYF.

V gene TRBV30 combines with J gene TRBJ2-2, with D hard to call. Deletions cut 3 bases from V and 1 base from J, with 9 bases between. Germline CDR1 and CDR2: GTSNPN and SVGIG (reference sequence). This CDR3 is built from 14 residues. The DNA of the CDR3 is TGTGCCTGGAGAGCGACGGGGAACACCGGGGAGCTGTTTTTT. Translating it yields CAWRATGNTGELFF.

This clonotype came up once. CDR3: CSVAGTGNSPLHF. CDR3 coding DNA: TGCAGCGTTGCCGGGACAGGGAATTCACCCCTCCACTTT. The chain recombines TRBV29-1 with TRBJ1-6; 9 nucleotides align to TRBD1. The junction had 2 bases not matched to a gene; V was cut back by 4 bases and J by 7 bases. CDR1 and CDR2 from the germline V gene are SQVTM and ANQGSEA. The CDR3 runs to 13 residues.

This chain links TRBV19 with TRBJ1-5; the D is unclear. V was cut by 0 bases and J by 3 bases, with 18 bases left in between. Germline values: CDR1 LNHDA, CDR2 SQIVND (reference sequence). CDR3 length: 18 amino acids. The CDR3 is CASSIDLRGSTLNQPQHF. The CDR3 DNA sequence: TGTGCCAGTAGTATAGACCTCCGGGGATCTACGCTCAATCAGCCCCAGCATTTT. Drawing the rest from reference TRBV19 and TRBJ1-5, the complete variable domain is DGGITQSPKYLFRKEGQNVTLSCEQNLNHDAMYWYRQDPGQGLRLIYYSQIVNDFQKGDIAEGYSVSREKKESFPLTVTSAQKNPTAFYLCASSIDLRGSTLNQPQHFGDGTRLSIL.

The chain has TRBV11-3 and TRBJ2-3; TRBD2 is a possible D gene (6 bases). This CDR3 is 15 amino acids long. Germline CDR1 SGHNT, CDR2 YENEEA. Trimming removed 2 bases at V and 1 base at J, with 10 bases between. As DNA, the CDR3 is TGTGCCAGCAGCTTACTGCCTAGCGGCACAGATACGCAGTATTTT. It is translated as CASSLLPSGTDTQYF.

The V and J genes are TRBV7-3 and TRBJ2-1, with 10 bases matching TRBD2. Germline assignment: CDR1 SGHTA and CDR2 FQGTGA. With 4 bases clipped from V and 6 bases from J, the junction kept 9 bases outside the gene matches. CDR3 size: 16 residues. CDR3 coding DNA: TGTGCCAGCAGCTCATCTAGCGGGGGCGGGTTCAATGAGCAGTTCTTC. Amino acid sequence: CASSSSSGGGFNEQFF.

CDR3 bases: TGTGCCAGCGGGGGCCGGTATGGCTACACCTTC. Translating it yields CASGGRYGYTF. The rearrangement uses TRBV6-5 and TRBJ1-2, with a weak D call TRBD1 (6 bases). The germline V and J ends were trimmed by 8 bases and 5 bases, with 9 bases remaining between them. In germline, CDR1 is MNHEY, CDR2 SVGAGI. The CDR3 has 11 residues.

The chain recombines TRBV2 with TRBJ1-2; D remains unclear. V gave up 7 bases and J gave up 3 bases, with 21 bases separating them. Germline-derived CDR1 and CDR2 are SNHLY and FYNNEI. CDR3 length: 16 amino acids. The CDR3 DNA reads TGTGCCAGCACGGCGGGCCGACGGCATTTGTACTATGGCTACACCTTC. Amino acids: CASTAGRRHLYYGYTF.

V and J are TRBV30 and TRBJ1-2; a possible D gene is TRBD1 (6 bases). The CDR3 is made up of 14 amino acids. Trimming stripped 6 bases from V and 0 bases from J, with 14 bases between. Germline loops: CDR1 GTSNPN, CDR2 SVGIG (reference sequence). CDR3 DNA: TGTGCCTGCTACGGGACACCTGCTAACTATGGCTACACCTTC. Translated, it gives CACYGTPANYGYTF.

The CDR3 region has the DNA TGTGCCAGCAGCCACGGGCAGAAGCCTGAAGCTTTCTTT. Its translation is CASSHGQKPEAFF. The rearrangement joins TRBV3-1 to TRBJ1-1, with D unresolved. With 3 bases removed from V and 6 bases from J, the gap between germline ends came to 11 bases. Germline CDR1 and CDR2: LGHDT and YNNKEL (reference sequence). CDR3 length: 13 residues.

The chain employs TRBV30 and TRBJ1-3; unclear D gene. Germline V gene sequence: CDR1 GTSNPN, CDR2 SVGIG (reference sequence). V shed 2 bases and J shed 4 bases, with 6 bases lying between them. This CDR3 has 12 amino acids. The CDR3 bases are TGTGCCTGGAGTACGGACGGAAACACCATATATTTT. Its translation is CAWSTDGNTIYF. Drawing the rest from reference TRBV30 and TRBJ1-3, the complete variable domain is SQTIHQWPATLVQPVGSPLSLECTVEGTSNPNLYWYRQAAGRGLQLLFYSVGIGQISSEVPQNLSASRPQDRQFILSSKKLLLSDSGFYLCAWSTDGNTIYFGEGSWLTVV.

CDR3 nucleotide sequence: TGCAGCGTTGGACTGACGTCAGGGGATGGCTACACCTTC. Amino acids: CSVGLTSGDGYTF. The chain recombines TRBV29-1 with TRBJ1-2; a possible D gene is TRBD1 (6 bases). CDR3 size: 13 residues. V dropped 4 bases and J dropped 6 bases, with 15 bases sitting between them. CDR1 is SQVTM, CDR2 ANQGSEA, per germline.

This clonotype showed up just once. The J gene is TRBJ1-1, the V gene TRBV14, with 7 bases lining up with TRBD1. CDR3 size: 18 residues. Germline CDR1 reads SGHDN; CDR2 reads FVKESK. After removal of 4 bases from V and 3 bases from J, the junction contained 17 bases not matched to a gene. The CDR3 here is CASSRRGQAGRKYTEAFF. DNA of the CDR3: TGTGCCAGCAGCCGCAGAGGACAGGCGGGTCGTAAGTACACTGAAGCTTTCTTT.

This chain uses TRBV28 with TRBJ1-1, with no clear D. The germline V gene has CDR1 MDHEN and CDR2 SYDVKM. The CDR3 contains 13 residues. The CDR3 coding sequence is TGTCATGTTGGTCCCGGGAGGGACACTGAAGCTTTCTTT. It yields the protein CHVGPGRDTEAFF.

This clonotype has only one observation. The V call is TRBV2, the J call TRBJ2-5, with TRBD1 identical over 8 bases. This CDR3 is 15 amino acids long. Looked up from germline, CDR1 is SNHLY and CDR2 is FYNNEI. The junction had 7 bases not matched to a gene; V was cut back by 6 bases and J by 1 base. The CDR3 loop reads CASRRDRGSQETQYF. CDR3 nucleotide sequence: TGTGCCAGCAGGCGCGACAGGGGAAGCCAAGAGACCCAGTACTTC.

The CDR3 DNA follows: TGTGCCAGCACCCTGTGGGGATCGGACACTGAAGCTTTCTTT. Protein sequence: CASTLWGSDTEAFF. The chain links TRBV2 to TRBJ1-1; D call uncertain. Germline V gene lookup returns CDR1 SNHLY and CDR2 FYNNEI. V was clipped by 7 bases and J by 3 bases, with 15 bases between them. The CDR3 has 14 residues.

The rearrangement joins TRBV15 to TRBJ1-1, with D perhaps TRBD1 (6 bases). The germline V and J ends were trimmed by 0 bases and 4 bases, with 9 bases remaining between them. Germline CDR1 LNHNV, CDR2 YYDKDF (reference sequence). The CDR3 is made up of 14 amino acids. The DNA for the CDR3 is TGTGCCACCAGCAGAGACAGGGGAGCCACTGAAGCTTTCTTT. This sequence encodes CATSRDRGATEAFF.

The CDR3 DNA reads TGTGCCAGCAGCGACAGGGGGCTTCAAGAGACCCAGTACTTC. Its translation: CASSDRGLQETQYF. This chain joins TRBV5-6 and TRBJ2-5; 10 bases fit TRBD1. Germline V gene sequence: CDR1 SGHDT, CDR2 YYEEEE. The CDR3 spans 14 residues. The trim removed 4 bases at V and 2 bases at J, leaving 2 bases unmatched.

The V gene is TRBV5-1, the J gene TRBJ1-1; D remains unclear. The CDR3 totals 16 residues. CDR1 and CDR2 from the germline V gene are SGHRS and YFSETQ. The V and J ends lost 0 bases and 1 base respectively, with 13 bases between them. The CDR3 DNA sequence: TGCGCCAGCAGCTTGGATTCCGGACTAGCGAACACTGAAGCTTTCTTT. It specifies CASSLDSGLANTEAFF.

This chain links TRBV6-5 with TRBJ2-7; TRBD1 aligns across 9 bases. The V gene end was trimmed by 6 bases and the J gene end by 6 bases; junction bases not matched to a gene: 6. CDR3 size: 13 residues. The germline gives CDR1 MNHEY, CDR2 SVGAGI. The CDR3 nucleotides read TGTGCCAGCAGACGAGGACAGGGGATCGAGCAGTACTTC. Encoded protein: CASRRGQGIEQYF.

V and J are TRBV5-4 and TRBJ2-5; TRBD2 is a possible D gene (5 bases). This CDR3 spans 14 amino acids. The V gene lost 5 bases and the J gene lost 1 base, with 12 bases spanning the gap. The germline CDR1 and CDR2 sequences are SGHNT and YYREEE (reference sequence). This chain's CDR3 is CASRLGLAQETQYF. The CDR3 DNA reads as TGTGCCAGCAGACTTGGACTGGCCCAAGAGACCCAGTACTTC.

J is TRBJ2-1 and V is TRBV4-3, with TRBD2 matching over 10 bases. Germline CDR1 is LGHNA and CDR2 is YSLEER. The length of the CDR3 is 15 residues. V gave up 5 bases and J gave up 3 bases; unmatched junction bases: 4. The CDR3 bases are TGCGCCAGCAGCTATGGACTAGCGGTCTACAATGAGCAGTTCTTC. Amino acid sequence: CASSYGLAVYNEQFF.

The CDR3 is CSVRPSNTEAFF. Written as DNA, the CDR3 is TGCAGCGTTCGCCCCTCGAACACTGAAGCTTTCTTT. V usage is TRBV29-1 and J usage is TRBJ1-1; D not resolved. This CDR3 spans 12 amino acids. Germline V gives CDR1 SQVTM, CDR2 ANQGSEA. Trimming removed 5 bases at V and 1 base at J, with 8 bases between.

The rearrangement joins TRBV20-1 to TRBJ2-7, with D possibly TRBD2 on 5 matching bases. Trimming cost V 1 base and J 3 bases, with 10 bases left between them. The CDR3 extends over 13 amino acids. Germline V gene lookup returns CDR1 DFQATT and CDR2 SNEGSKA (reference sequence). This CDR3 is CSARAGKNYEQYF. Written as DNA, the CDR3 is TGCAGTGCTAGAGCGGGGAAGAACTACGAGCAGTACTTC.

The chain uses TRBV6-1 and TRBJ2-1, with D perhaps TRBD1 or TRBD2 (5 bases each). Germline loops: CDR1 MNHNS, CDR2 SASEGT. The V gene lost 7 bases and the J gene lost 3 bases, with 25 bases spanning the gap. This CDR3 comprises 18 residues. The CDR3: CASTPGHDQGRIYNEQFF. As DNA, the CDR3 is TGTGCCAGCACCCCCGGACACGATCAAGGGAGAATCTACAATGAGCAGTTCTTC.

V gene TRBV6-6 combines with J gene TRBJ1-2, with TRBD1 as a possible D gene (5 bases). The V end lost 8 bases, the J end lost 2 bases, and 15 bases lay between the germline ends. The CDR3 has 14 residues. Germline loops: CDR1 MNHNY, CDR2 SVGAGI (reference sequence). CDR3 loop: CASSGRDGNYGYTF. The CDR3 DNA reads TGTGCCAGCTCAGGGCGGGATGGGAACTATGGCTACACCTTC.

The CDR3: CSKFKGGTSTDTQYF. The CDR3, as DNA: TGCAGCAAATTCAAGGGGGGGACTAGCACAGATACGCAGTATTTT. V gene TRBV29-1 combines with J gene TRBJ2-3, with a weak D call TRBD2 (7 bases). There are 15 residues in the CDR3. Trimming removed 8 bases from V and 0 bases from J, with 18 bases in between. Germline lookup yields CDR1 SQVTM and CDR2 ANQGSEA.